The 10 T cell receptor beta chains presented below share a single source sample, sequenced in a study of T cells after yellow fever vaccination. MiXCR, applied by TCRdb to the 5' RACE reads, yields one record per CDR3 protein. The sample lists roughly 500,000 distinct CDR3 sequences, 19% seen once, with about 13% in the top ten. Sequenced material: PBMCs, taken 15 days after the yellow fever booster vaccination. These receptor sequences come from a man between 25 and 39 years old who received the YFV17D yellow fever vaccine.

The chain couples TRBV28 to TRBJ1-1; D gene unclear. Trimming took 6 bases from V and 5 from J, leaving 22 bases between them. The CDR3 is 16 residues long. Germline CDR1 reads MDHEN; CDR2 reads SYDVKM. This chain's CDR3 is CASSPQSGNGATEAFF. For the CDR3, the DNA is TGTGCCAGCAGCCCCCAAAGTGGTAACGGTGCTACTGAAGCTTTCTTT.

This clonotype was seen more than once but under ten times. This rearrangement joins TRBV7-2 to TRBJ2-5; the D gene is possibly TRBD2 (6 bases). This CDR3 contains 15 residues. The V gene's germline CDR1 is SGHTA and CDR2 FQGNSA. With 3 bases removed from V and 1 base from J, the gap between germline ends came to 12 bases. CDR3 coding DNA: TGTGCCAGCAGCTTTGCAGGGAGGCCCCAAGAGACCCAGTACTTC. Translation: CASSFAGRPQETQYF. The whole variable domain, remainder taken from reference TRBV7-2 and TRBJ2-5, is GAGVSQSPSNKVTEKGKDVELRCDPISGHTALYWYRQSLGQGLEFLIYFQGNSAPDKSGLPSDRFSAERTGGSVSTLTIQRTQQEDSAVYLCASSFAGRPQETQYFGPGTRLLVL.

The sample holds a few counts of this clonotype. This chain links TRBV10-3 with TRBJ2-7; 8 bases map to TRBD2. Germline V lookup: CDR1 ENHRY, CDR2 SYGVKD. V dropped 6 bases and J dropped 5; count of bases not matched to a gene: 9. CDR3 size: 14 residues. CDR3 loop: CAISGSGGADEQYF. CDR3 DNA: TGTGCCATCAGCGGCTCCGGGGGGGCCGACGAGCAGTACTTC.

CDR3 DNA: TGTGCCAGCAGGTCAAGGGCTAGCGGAACACAAGAGACCCAGTACTTC. Its translation is CASRSRASGTQETQYF. The chain has TRBV7-9 and TRBJ2-5, with TRBD2 identical over 7 bases. The CDR3 is 16 residues long. With 6 bases clipped from V and 2 bases from J, the junction kept 12 bases outside the gene matches. Germline V CDR1 and CDR2: SEHNR, FQNEAQ (reference sequence).

This clonotype was counted between two and nine times. The chain has TRBV4-3 and TRBJ1-1; the D gene is possibly TRBD1 (6 bases). The CDR3 is 18 residues long. The germline V gene encodes CDR1 LGHNA and CDR2 YSLEER. The V gene lost 0 bases and the J gene lost 1 base, with 18 bases spanning the gap. The CDR3 DNA sequence: TGCGCCAGCAGCCAAGAAACAGGTTGGGGGCGCGAGAACACTGAAGCTTTCTTT. Its translation is CASSQETGWGRENTEAFF.

This clonotype was recorded many times. The CDR3 spells CASSLTPTPGPEAFF. The CDR3 region has the DNA TGTGCCAGCAGTTTAACCCCGACGCCTGGCCCTGAAGCTTTCTTT. The chain couples TRBV28 to TRBJ1-1, with D unresolved. The CDR3 runs to 15 residues. Germline values: CDR1 MDHEN, CDR2 SYDVKM. Trimming left V 2 bases short and J 6 bases short, with 16 bases between. The full variable domain, its missing parts supplied by reference TRBV28 and TRBJ1-1, is DVKVTQSSRYLVKRTGEKVFLECVQDMDHENMFWYRQDPGLGLRLIYFSYDVKMKEKGDIPEGYSVSREKKERFSLILESASTNQTSMYLCASSLTPTPGPEAFFGQGTRLTVV.

The V call is TRBV5-1, the J call TRBJ2-5; D is unclear. V lost 0 bases and J lost 3, with 12 bases in between. The CDR3 consists of 15 residues. Germline V lookup: CDR1 SGHRS, CDR2 YFSETQ. Here the CDR3 DNA reads TGCGCCAGCAGCTTGGAAGGACGGACCGAAGAGACCCAGTACTTC. Protein: CASSLEGRTEETQYF.

This clonotype was seen more than once but under ten times. V and J are TRBV27 and TRBJ2-5; 9 bases line up with TRBD2. CDR1 and CDR2 (germline): MNHEY, SMNVEV (reference sequence). This CDR3 has 16 amino acids. The V gene end was trimmed by 5 bases and the J gene end by 1 base; junction bases not matched to a gene: 8. CDR3 protein: CASSPPATSGQETQYF. The CDR3 DNA reads as TGTGCCAGCAGTCCACCAGCGACTAGCGGCCAAGAGACCCAGTACTTC.

CDR3 protein: CASSLPARTEFF. In DNA, the CDR3 is TGTGCCAGCAGTTTGCCCGCCCGTACAGAGTTCTTC. The chain uses TRBV28 and TRBJ2-1; D not resolved. The germline CDR1 and CDR2 sequences are MDHEN and SYDVKM. The CDR3 is 12 amino acids. Trimming shortened V by 3 bases and J by 14 bases, and 14 bases separated the two germline ends.

This clonotype was counted many times. V is TRBV9 and J is TRBJ1-4; D not certain. CDR1 is SGDLS and CDR2 is YYNGEE in the germline V gene. The CDR3 totals 14 residues. Trimming took 1 base from V and 8 from J, leaving 12 bases between them. The CDR3 DNA sequence: TGTGCCAGCAGCGTACAGGCCCTGGGGGAAAAACTGTTTTTT. Translated, it gives CASSVQALGEKLFF. Looking up the rest from reference TRBV9 and TRBJ1-4 gives the full variable domain: DSGVTQTPKHLITATGQRVTLRCSPRSGDLSVYWYQQSLDQGLQFLIQYYNGEERAKGNILERFSAQQFPDLHSELNLSSLELGDSALYFCASSVQALGEKLFFGSGTQLSVL.